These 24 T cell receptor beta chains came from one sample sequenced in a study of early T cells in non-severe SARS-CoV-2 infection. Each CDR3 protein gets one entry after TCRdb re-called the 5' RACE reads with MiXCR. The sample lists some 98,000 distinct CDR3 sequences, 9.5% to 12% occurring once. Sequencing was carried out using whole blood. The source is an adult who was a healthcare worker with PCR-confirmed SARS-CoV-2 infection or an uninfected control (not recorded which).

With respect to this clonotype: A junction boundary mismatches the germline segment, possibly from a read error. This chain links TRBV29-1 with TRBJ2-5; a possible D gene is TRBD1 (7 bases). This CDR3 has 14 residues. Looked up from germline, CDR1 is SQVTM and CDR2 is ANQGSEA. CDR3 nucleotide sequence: TGCAGCGTTGGACAGGGAGGTTGGGGAGAGACCCAGCACTTC. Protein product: CSVGQGGWGETQHF.

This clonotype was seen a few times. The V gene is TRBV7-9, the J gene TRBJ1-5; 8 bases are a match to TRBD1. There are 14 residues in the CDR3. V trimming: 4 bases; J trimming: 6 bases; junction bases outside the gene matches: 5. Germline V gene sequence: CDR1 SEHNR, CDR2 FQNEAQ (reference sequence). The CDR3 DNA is TGTGCCAGCAGCTCAGGGGGCTTGGGTCAGCCCCAGCATTTT. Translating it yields CASSSGGLGQPQHF.

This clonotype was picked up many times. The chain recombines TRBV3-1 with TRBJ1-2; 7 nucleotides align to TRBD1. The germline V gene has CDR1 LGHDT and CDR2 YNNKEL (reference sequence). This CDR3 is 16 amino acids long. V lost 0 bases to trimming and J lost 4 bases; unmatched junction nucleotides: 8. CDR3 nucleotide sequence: TGTGCCAGCAGCCAAGACGACAGGGCTTCTTTCTATGGCTACACCTTC. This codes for CASSQDDRASFYGYTF.

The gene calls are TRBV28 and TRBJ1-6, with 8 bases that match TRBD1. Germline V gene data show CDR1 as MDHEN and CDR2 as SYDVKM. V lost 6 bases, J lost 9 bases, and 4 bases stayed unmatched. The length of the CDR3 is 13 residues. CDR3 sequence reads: CASRQDRASPLHF. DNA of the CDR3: TGTGCCAGCAGACAGGACAGGGCTTCACCCCTCCACTTT.

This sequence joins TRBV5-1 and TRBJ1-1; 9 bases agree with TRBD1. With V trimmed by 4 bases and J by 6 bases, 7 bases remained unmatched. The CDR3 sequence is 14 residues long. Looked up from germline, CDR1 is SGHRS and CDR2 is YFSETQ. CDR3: CASSLDRGGPEAFF. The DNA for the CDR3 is TGCGCCAGCAGCCTGGACAGGGGCGGGCCTGAAGCTTTCTTT.

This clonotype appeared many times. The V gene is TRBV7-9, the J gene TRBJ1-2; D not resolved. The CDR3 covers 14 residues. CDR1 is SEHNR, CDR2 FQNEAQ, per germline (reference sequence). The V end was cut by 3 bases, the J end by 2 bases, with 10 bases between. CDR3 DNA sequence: TGTGCCAGCAGCTTCTTGACGGTGAACTATGGCTACACCTTC. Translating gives CASSFLTVNYGYTF.

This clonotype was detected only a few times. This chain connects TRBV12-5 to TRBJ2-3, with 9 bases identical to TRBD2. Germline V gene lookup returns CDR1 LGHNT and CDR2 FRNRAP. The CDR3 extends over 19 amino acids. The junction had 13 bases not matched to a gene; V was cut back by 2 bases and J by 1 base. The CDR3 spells CASGLPPGLAGARTDTQYF. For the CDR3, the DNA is TGTGCTAGTGGTTTGCCCCCGGGGTTAGCGGGGGCCCGCACAGATACGCAGTATTTT.

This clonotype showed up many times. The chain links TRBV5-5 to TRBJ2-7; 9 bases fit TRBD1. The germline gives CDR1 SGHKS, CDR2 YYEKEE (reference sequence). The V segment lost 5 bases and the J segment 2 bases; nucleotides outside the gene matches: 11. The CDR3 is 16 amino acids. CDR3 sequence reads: CASSSPGQGSAYEQYF. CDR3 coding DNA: TGTGCCAGCAGTTCACCGGGACAGGGATCAGCCTACGAGCAGTACTTC.

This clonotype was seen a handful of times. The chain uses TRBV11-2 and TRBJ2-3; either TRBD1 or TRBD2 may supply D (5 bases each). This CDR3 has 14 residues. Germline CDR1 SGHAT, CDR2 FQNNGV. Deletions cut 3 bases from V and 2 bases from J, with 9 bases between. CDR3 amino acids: CASSFVGTTDTQYF. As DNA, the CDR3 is TGTGCCAGCAGCTTCGTAGGGACCACAGATACGCAGTATTTT.

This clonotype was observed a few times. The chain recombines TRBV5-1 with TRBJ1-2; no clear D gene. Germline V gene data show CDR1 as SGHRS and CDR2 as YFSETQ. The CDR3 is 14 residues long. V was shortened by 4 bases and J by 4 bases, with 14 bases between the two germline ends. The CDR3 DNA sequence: TGCGCCAGCAGCACCGACGCAGGCCGCTATGGCTACACCTTC. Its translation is CASSTDAGRYGYTF. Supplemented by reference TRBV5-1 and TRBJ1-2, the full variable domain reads KAGVTQTPRYLIKTRGQQVTLSCSPISGHRSVSWYQQTPGQGLQFLFEYFSETQRNKGNFPGRFSGRQFSNSRSEMNVSTLELGDSALYLCASSTDAGRYGYTFGSGTRLTVV.

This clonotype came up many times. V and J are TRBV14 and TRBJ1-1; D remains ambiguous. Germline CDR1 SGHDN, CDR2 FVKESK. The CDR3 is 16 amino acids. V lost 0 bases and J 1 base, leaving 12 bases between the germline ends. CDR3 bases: TGTGCCAGCAGCCAAGAGGCCCCCCGGGCGAACACTGAAGCTTTCTTT. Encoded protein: CASSQEAPRANTEAFF.

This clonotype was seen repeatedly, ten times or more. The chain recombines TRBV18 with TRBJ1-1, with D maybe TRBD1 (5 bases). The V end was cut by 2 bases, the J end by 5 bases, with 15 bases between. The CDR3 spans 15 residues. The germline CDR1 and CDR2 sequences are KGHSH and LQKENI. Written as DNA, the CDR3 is TGTGCCAGCTCACCATCAGCGAAGGGGCGGACTGAAGCTTTCTTT. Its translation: CASSPSAKGRTEAFF.

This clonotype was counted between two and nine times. In DNA form, the CDR3 reads TGCAGTGCGATGGACAGGGTCAATGAGCAGTTCTTC. Translation gives CSAMDRVNEQFF. The rearrangement joins TRBV20-1 to TRBJ2-1; the match to TRBD1 covers 8 bases. The germline CDR1 and CDR2 sequences are DFQATT and SNEGSKA (reference sequence). The J segment lost 6 bases and the V segment lost 6 bases, leaving 4 bases of the junction unmatched. This CDR3 is built from 12 residues.

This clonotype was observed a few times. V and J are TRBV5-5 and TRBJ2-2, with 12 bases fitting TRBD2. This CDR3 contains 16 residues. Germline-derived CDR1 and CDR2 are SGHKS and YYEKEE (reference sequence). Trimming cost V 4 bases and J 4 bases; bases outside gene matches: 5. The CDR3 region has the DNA TGTGCCAGCAGCCAGCTAGCGGGAGGGCTCACCGGGGAGCTGTTTTTT. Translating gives CASSQLAGGLTGELFF. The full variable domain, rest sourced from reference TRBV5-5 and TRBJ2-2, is DAGVTQSPTHLIKTRGQQVTLRCSPISGHKSVSWYQQVLGQGPQFIFQYYEKEERGRGNFPDRFSARQFPNYSSELNVNALLLGDSALYLCASSQLAGGLTGELFFGEGSRLTVL.

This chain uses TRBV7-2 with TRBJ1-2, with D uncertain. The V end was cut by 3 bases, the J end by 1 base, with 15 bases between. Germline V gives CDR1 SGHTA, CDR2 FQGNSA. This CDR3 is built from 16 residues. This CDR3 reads CASSLNSLLNNYGYTF. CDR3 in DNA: TGTGCCAGCAGCTTGAACAGCTTACTAAATAACTATGGCTACACCTTC.

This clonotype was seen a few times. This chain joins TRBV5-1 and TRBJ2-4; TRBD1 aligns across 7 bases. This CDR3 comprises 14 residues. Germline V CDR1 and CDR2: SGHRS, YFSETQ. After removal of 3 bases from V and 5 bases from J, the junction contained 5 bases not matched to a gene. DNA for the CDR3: TGCGCCAGCAGCTACAGGGGTATCCAAAACATTCAGTACTTC. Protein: CASSYRGIQNIQYF.

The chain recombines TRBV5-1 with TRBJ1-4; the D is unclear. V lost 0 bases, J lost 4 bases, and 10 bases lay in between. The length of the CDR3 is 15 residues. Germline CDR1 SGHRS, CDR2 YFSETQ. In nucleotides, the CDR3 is TGCGCCAGCAGCTTGGCCTCCGGCAGTAATGAAAAACTGTTTTTT. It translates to CASSLASGSNEKLFF.

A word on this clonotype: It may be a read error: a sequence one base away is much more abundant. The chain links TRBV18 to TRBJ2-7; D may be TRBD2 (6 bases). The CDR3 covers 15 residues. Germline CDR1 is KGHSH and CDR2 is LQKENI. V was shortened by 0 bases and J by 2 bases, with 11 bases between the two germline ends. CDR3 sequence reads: CASSPPGTGAYEQYF. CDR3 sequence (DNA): TGTGCCAGCTCACCACCCGGTACGGGGGCCTACGAGCAGTACTTC.

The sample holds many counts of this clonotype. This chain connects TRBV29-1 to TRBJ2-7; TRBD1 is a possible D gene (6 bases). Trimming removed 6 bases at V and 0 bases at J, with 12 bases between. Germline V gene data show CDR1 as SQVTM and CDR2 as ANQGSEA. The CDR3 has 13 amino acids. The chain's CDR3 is CSVPGHNSYEQYF. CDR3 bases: TGCAGCGTCCCGGGACACAACTCCTACGAGCAGTACTTC.

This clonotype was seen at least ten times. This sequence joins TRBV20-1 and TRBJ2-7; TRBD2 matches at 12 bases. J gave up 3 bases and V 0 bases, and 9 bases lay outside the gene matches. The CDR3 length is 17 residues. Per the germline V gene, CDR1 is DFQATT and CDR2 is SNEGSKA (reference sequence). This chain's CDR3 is CSARDRTSGNQVYEQYF. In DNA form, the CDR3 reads TGCAGTGCTAGAGATCGGACTAGCGGGAATCAAGTCTACGAGCAGTACTTC.

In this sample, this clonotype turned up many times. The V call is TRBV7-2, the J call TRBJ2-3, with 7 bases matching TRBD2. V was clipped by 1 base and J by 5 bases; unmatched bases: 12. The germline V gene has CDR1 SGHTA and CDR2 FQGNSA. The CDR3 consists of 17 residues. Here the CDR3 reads CASSLVPAGERLDTQYF. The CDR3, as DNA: TGTGCCAGCAGCTTAGTTCCGGCGGGGGAACGATTAGATACGCAGTATTTT.

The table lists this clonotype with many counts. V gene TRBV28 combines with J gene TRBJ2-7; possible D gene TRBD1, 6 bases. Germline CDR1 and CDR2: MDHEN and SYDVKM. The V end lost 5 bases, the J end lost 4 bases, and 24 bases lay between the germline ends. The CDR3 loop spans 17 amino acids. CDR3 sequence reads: CASSPNPGRQAWYEQYF. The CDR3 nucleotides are TGTGCCAGCAGTCCTAACCCGGGACGACAGGCGTGGTACGAGCAGTACTTC.

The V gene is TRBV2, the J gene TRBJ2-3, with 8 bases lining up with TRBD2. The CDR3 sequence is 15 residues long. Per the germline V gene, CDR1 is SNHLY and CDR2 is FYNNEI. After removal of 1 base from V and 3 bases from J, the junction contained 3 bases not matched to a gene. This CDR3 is CASSEERELTDTQYF. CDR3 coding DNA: TGTGCCAGCAGTGAAGAGCGGGAGCTGACAGATACGCAGTATTTT.

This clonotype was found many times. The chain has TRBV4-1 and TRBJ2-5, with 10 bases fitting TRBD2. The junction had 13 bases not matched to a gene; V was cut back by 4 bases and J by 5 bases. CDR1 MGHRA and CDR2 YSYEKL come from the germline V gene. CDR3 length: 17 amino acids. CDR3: CASSPEWAAGGLETQYF. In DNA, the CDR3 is TGCGCCAGCAGCCCGGAATGGGCAGCGGGGGGGCTTGAGACCCAGTACTTC.